A selection of T cell receptor beta chains follows, all from one sample in a study of blood T cells in healthy people across ages. MiXCR was run by TCRdb on the 5' RACE reads, yielding one entry per CDR3 protein. Among 850,000 to 1,000,000 distinct CDR3 sequences listed, about 44% were seen once. The specimen sequenced was blood. The receptors derive from a man aged 30 to 45 in good health. The CDR3 runs from the conserved cysteine through the conserved F or W. D genes are given only for firm matches. Size tells how often a clone was seen (once, few, many) or the class of an expanded clone, and some rows leave it out.

CDR3 protein	CDR3 DNA	V gene	clone size	J gene	D gene
CASSPDANYGYTF	TGTGCCAGCTCCCCGGACGCTAACTATGGCTACACCTTC	TRBV7-2	NA	TRBJ1-2	NA
CSAPHRGLSSYNEQFF	TGCAGTGCTCCCCACAGGGGCTTGAGCTCCTACAATGAGCAGTTCTTC	TRBV20-1	few	TRBJ2-1	TRBD1
CASRRPSTDTQYF	TGTGCCAGCCGCCGGCCTAGCACAGATACGCAGTATTTT	TRBV7-2	few	TRBJ2-3	NA
CASSKETRSTDTQYF	TGTGCCAGCAGCAAAGAAACCAGAAGCACAGATACGCAGTATTTT	TRBV21-1	NA	TRBJ2-3	NA
CASSFESPNYGYTF	TGCGCCAGCAGCTTTGAAAGCCCTAACTATGGCTACACCTTC	TRBV5-1	NA	TRBJ1-2	NA
CATRAGTGATGELFF	TGTGCCACCAGAGCCGGGACAGGGGCCACCGGGGAGCTGTTTTTT	TRBV24-1	few	TRBJ2-2	TRBD1
CAWRLAGVQTQYF	TGTGCCTGGAGGCTAGCGGGGGTGCAGACCCAGTACTTC	TRBV30	NA	TRBJ2-5	TRBD2
CASRSGTSSSYEQYF	TGTGCCAGCCGATCGGGGACGTCGAGCTCCTACGAGCAGTACTTC	TRBV6-1	NA	TRBJ2-7	NA
CASSGGTGVYEQYF	TGTGCCAGCAGTGGAGGGACAGGGGTCTACGAGCAGTACTTC	TRBV2	NA	TRBJ2-7	TRBD1
CASQGGAGEQYF	TGTGCCAGCCAGGGAGGAGCGGGCGAGCAGTACTTC	TRBV6-5	NA	TRBJ2-7	NA
CASSKVQGRYDETQYF	TGTGCCAGCAGCAAAGTGCAGGGAAGGTATGACGAGACCCAGTACTTC	TRBV21-1	NA	TRBJ2-5	NA
CASSEPGSYGYTF	TGTGCCAGCAGTGAGCCGGGGAGCTATGGCTACACCTTC	TRBV6-4	NA	TRBJ1-2	NA
CASSPYQGTGQPQHF	TGTGCCAGCAGTCCATACCAGGGGACTGGGCAGCCCCAGCATTTT	TRBV3-1	once	TRBJ1-5	NA
CASGRYYGTGDYNEQFF	TGTGCTAGTGGTCGATACTACGGGACAGGGGACTACAATGAGCAGTTCTTC	TRBV12-5	NA	TRBJ2-1	TRBD1
CSARSQGNTEAFF	TGCAGTGCAAGGAGTCAGGGGAACACTGAAGCTTTCTTT	TRBV20-1	NA	TRBJ1-1	NA
CASSYSPGQGSSGYTF	TGTGCCAGCAGTTACTCTCCGGGACAGGGGAGCAGTGGCTACACCTTC	TRBV6-5	few	TRBJ1-2	TRBD1
CASSQKQGAVEKLFF	TGCGCCAGCAGCCAAAAACAGGGGGCGGTCGAAAAACTGTTTTTT	TRBV4-1	NA	TRBJ1-4	TRBD1
CASSRDKEGVDEQYF	TGTGCCAGCAGTCGGGACAAGGAGGGGGTTGACGAGCAGTACTTC	TRBV12-3/TRBV12-4	many	TRBJ2-7	NA
CASRGTAGEQYF	TGTGCCAGCAGGGGGACCGCAGGCGAGCAGTACTTC	TRBV28	NA	TRBJ2-7	NA
CATSDGLAFSTDTQYF	TGTGCCACCAGCGACGGACTAGCGTTTAGCACAGATACGCAGTATTTT	TRBV15	NA	TRBJ2-3	TRBD2
CASTGDRVSYEQYF	TGTGCCAGCACCGGAGACAGGGTGTCCTACGAGCAGTACTTC	TRBV12-3/TRBV12-4	NA	TRBJ2-7	TRBD1
CASSYRQLAAFF	TGTGCCAGCAGTTACCGGCAGTTGGCAGCTTTCTTT	TRBV6-6	once	TRBJ1-1	NA
CASSEAGDYLEETQYF	TGTGCCAGCAGTGAAGCGGGGGACTATTTGGAAGAGACCCAGTACTTC	TRBV2	few	TRBJ2-5	TRBD2
CASSLITDQETQYF	TGTGCCAGCAGCTTAATTACGGATCAAGAGACCCAGTACTTC	TRBV7-2	NA	TRBJ2-5	NA
CASSLWGDSDGYTF	TGTGCCAGCAGTCTATGGGGAGATTCGGATGGCTACACCTTC	TRBV27	NA	TRBJ1-2	NA